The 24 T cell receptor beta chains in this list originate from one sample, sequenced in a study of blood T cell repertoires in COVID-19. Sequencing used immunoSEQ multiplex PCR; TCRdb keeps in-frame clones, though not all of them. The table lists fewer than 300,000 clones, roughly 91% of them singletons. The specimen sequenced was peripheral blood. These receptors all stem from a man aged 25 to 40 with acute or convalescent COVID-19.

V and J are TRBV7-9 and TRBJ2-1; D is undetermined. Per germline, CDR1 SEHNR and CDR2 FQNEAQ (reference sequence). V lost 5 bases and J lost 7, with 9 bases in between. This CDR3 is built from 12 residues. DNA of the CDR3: TGTGCCAGCAGCCTTGAGATGAATGAGCAGTTCTTC. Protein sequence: CASSLEMNEQFF. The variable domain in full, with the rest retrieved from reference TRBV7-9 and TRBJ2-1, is DTGVSQNPRHKITKRGQNVTFRCDPISEHNRLYWYRQTLGQGPEFLTYFQNEAQLEKSRLLSDRFSAERPKGSFSTLEIQRTEQGDSAMYLCASSLEMNEQFFGPGTRLTVL.

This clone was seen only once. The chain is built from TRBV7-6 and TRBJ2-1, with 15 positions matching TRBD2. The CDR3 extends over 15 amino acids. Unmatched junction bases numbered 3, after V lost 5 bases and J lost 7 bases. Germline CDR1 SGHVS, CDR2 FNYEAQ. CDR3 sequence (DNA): TGTGCCAGCAGCCAGGGGACTAGCGGGAGGAATGAGCAGTTCTTC. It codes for CASSQGTSGRNEQFF.

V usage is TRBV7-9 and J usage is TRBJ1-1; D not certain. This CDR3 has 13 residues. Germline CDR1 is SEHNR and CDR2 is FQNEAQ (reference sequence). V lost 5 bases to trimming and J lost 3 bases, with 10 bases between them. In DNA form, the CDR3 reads TGTGCCAGCAGCAAAAGAGGGTACACTGAAGCTTTCTTT. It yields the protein CASSKRGYTEAFF.

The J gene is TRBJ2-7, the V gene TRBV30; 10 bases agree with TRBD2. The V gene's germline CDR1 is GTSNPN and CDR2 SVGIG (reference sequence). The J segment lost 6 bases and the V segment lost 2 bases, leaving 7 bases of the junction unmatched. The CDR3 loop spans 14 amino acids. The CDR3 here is CAWSKSGRDFEQYF. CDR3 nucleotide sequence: TGTGCCTGGAGTAAAAGCGGGAGGGACTTCGAGCAGTACTTC.

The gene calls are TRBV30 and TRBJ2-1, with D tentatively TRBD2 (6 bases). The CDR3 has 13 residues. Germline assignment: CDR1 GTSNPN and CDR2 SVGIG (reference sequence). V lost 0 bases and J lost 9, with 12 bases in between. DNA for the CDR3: TGTGCCTGGAGTGTGTACCGGCGGGGTGAGCAGTTCTTC. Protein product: CAWSVYRRGEQFF.

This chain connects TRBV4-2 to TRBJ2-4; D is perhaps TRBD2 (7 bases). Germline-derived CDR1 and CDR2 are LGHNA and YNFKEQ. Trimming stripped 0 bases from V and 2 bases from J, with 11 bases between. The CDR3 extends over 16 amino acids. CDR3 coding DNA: TGTGCCAGCAGCCAAGATGGGGGGGGGCCCAAAAACATTCAGTACTTC. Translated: CASSQDGGGPKNIQYF.

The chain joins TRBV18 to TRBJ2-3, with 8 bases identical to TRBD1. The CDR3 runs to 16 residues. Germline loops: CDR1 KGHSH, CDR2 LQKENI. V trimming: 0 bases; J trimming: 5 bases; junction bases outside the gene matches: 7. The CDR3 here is CASSPPATGGKDTQYF. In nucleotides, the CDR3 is TGTGCCAGCTCACCACCGGCTACAGGGGGAAAAGATACGCAGTATTTT.

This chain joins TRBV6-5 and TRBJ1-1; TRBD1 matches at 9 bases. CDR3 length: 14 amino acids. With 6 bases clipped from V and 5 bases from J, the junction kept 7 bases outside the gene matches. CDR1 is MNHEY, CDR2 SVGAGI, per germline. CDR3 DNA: TGTGCCAGCAGGCTTATTGACAGGGGGACTGAAGCTTTCTTT. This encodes CASRLIDRGTEAFF.

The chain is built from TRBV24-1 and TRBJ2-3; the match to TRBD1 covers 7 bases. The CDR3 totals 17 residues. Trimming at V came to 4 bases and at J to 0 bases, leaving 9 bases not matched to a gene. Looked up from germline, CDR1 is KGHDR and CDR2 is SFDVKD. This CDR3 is CATSDTGTASSTDTQYF. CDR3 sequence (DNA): TGTGCCACCAGTGACACCGGGACAGCTTCTAGCACAGATACGCAGTATTTT.

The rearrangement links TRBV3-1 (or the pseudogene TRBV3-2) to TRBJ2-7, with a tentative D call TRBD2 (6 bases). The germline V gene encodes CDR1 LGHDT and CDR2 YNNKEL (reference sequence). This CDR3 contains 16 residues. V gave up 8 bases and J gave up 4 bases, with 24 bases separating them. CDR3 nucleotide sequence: TGTGCCAGCGCCCGGGACTTGGGAGAGGTTGTATACGAGCAGTACTTC. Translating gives CASARDLGEVVYEQYF.

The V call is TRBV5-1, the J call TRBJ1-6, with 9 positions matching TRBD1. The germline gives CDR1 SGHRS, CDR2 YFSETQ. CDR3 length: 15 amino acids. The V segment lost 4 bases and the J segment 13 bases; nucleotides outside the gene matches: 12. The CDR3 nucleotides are TGCGCCAGCAGCGCGAGGACAGGGGCTGCGGAGCCCCTCCACTTT. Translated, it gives CASSARTGAAEPLHF.

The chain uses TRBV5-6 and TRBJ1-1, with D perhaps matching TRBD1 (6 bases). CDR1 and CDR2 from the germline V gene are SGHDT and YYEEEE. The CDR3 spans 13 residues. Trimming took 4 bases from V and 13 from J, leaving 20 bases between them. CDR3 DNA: TGTGCCAGCAGCGTAGGGACAAACCATGGGGGTTTCTTT. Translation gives CASSVGTNHGGFF.

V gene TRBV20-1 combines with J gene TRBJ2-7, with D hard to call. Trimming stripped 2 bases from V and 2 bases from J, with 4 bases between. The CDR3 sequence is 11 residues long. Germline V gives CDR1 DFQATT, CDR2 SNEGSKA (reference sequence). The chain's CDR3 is CSARTPYEQYF. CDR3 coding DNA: TGCAGTGCTAGAACTCCCTACGAGCAGTACTTC.

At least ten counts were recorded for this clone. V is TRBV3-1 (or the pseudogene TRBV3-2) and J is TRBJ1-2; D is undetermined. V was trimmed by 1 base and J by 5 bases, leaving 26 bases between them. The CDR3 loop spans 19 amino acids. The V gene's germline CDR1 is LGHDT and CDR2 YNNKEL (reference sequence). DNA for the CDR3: TGTGCCAGCAGCCAAGTTGTGACCGTGCGGGAACAGAAGTTATATGGCTACACCTTC. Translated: CASSQVVTVREQKLYGYTF.

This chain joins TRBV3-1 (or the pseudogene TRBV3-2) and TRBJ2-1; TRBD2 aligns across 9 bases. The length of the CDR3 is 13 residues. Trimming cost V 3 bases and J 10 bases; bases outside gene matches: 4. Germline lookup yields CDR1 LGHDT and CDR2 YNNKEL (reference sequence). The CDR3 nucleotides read TGTGCCAGCAGCCAGCTAGCGGGGAGGGAGCAGTTCTTC. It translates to CASSQLAGREQFF.

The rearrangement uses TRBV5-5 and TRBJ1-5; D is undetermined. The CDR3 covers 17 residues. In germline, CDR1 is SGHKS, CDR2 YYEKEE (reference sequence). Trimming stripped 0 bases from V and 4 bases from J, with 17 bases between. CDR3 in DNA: TGTGCCAGCAGCTTGGCCCATAGTCTCGGTTGGAATCAGCCCCAGCATTTT. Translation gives CASSLAHSLGWNQPQHF. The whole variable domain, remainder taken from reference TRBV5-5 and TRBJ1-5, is DAGVTQSPTHLIKTRGQQVTLRCSPISGHKSVSWYQQVLGQGPQFIFQYYEKEERGRGNFPDRFSARQFPNYSSELNVNALLLGDSALYLCASSLAHSLGWNQPQHFGDGTRLSIL.

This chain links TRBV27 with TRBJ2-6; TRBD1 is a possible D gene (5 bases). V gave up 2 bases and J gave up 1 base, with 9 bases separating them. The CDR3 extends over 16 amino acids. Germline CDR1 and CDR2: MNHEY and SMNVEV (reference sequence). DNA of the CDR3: TGTGCCAGCAGTTTAGTAGGGGCATCTGGGGCCAACGTCCTGACTTTC. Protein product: CASSLVGASGANVLTF. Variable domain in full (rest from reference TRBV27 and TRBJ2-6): EAQVTQNPRYLITVTGKKLTVTCSQNMNHEYMSWYRQDPGLGLRQIYYSMNVEVTDKGDVPEGYKVSRKEKRNFPLILESPSPNQTSLYFCASSLVGASGANVLTFGAGSRLTVL.

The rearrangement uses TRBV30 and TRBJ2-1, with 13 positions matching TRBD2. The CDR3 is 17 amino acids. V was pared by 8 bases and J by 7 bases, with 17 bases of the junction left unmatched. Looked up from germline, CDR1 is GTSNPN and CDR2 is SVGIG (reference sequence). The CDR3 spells CAGDGTSGIRAWNEQFF. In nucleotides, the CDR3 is TGTGCCGGAGACGGGACTAGCGGGATTCGCGCTTGGAATGAGCAGTTCTTC.

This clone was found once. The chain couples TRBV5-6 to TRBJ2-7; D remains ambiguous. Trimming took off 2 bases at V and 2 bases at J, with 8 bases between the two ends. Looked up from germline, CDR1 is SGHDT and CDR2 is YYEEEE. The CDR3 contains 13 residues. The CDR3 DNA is TGTGCCAGCAGCTTTAGCCAGCCCTACGAGCAGTACTTC. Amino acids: CASSFSQPYEQYF.

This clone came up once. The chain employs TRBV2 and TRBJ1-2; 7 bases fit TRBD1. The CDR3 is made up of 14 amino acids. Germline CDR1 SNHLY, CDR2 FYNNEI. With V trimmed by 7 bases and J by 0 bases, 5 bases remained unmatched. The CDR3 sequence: CASNQQGPNYGYTF. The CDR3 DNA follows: TGTGCCAGCAACCAACAGGGGCCTAACTATGGCTACACCTTC.

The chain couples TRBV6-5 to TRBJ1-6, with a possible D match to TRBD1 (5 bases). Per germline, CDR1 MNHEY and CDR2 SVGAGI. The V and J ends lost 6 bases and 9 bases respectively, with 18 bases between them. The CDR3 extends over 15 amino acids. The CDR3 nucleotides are TGTGCCAGCAGAATTAAGGCAGGGCAGGGTTCACCCCTCCACTTT. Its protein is CASRIKAGQGSPLHF.

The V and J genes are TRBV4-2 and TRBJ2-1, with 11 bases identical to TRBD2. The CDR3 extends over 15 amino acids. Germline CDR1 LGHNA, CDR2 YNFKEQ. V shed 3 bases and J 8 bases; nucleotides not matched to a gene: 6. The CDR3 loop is CASSHTSGSGYEQFF. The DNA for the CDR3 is TGTGCCAGCAGCCACACTAGCGGGAGTGGCTATGAGCAGTTCTTC.

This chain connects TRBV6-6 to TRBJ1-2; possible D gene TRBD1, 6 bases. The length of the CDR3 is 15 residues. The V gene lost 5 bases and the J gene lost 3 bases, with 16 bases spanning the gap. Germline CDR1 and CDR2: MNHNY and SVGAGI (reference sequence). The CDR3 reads CASSTPGEGDYGYTF. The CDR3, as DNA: TGTGCCAGCAGTACCCCAGGGGAGGGGGACTATGGCTACACCTTC.

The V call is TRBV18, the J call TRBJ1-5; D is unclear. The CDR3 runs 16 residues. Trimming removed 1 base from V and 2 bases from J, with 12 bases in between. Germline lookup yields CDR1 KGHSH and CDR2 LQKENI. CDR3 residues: CASSPRASQGNQPQHF. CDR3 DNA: TGTGCCAGCTCACCACGGGCTAGCCAGGGCAATCAGCCCCAGCATTTT. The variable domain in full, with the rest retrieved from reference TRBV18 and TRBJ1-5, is NAGVMQNPRHLVRRRGQEARLRCSPMKGHSHVYWYRQLPEEGLKFMVYLQKENIIDESGMPKERFSAEFPKEGPSILRIQQVVRGDSAAYFCASSPRASQGNQPQHFGDGTRLSIL.